This TCR beta chain was sequenced for a study of CD8 T cells in ankylosing spondylitis. The germline gives CDR1 MNHEY, CDR2 SVGEGT. The V and J ends lost 4 bases and 7 bases respectively, with 4 bases between them. The CDR3 runs 10 residues. One entry per CDR3 protein results from TCRdb running MiXCR on the 5' RACE reads. The repertoire holds around 39,000 distinct CDR3 sequences, with roughly 13% as singletons. The specimen was synovial fluid, either unsorted or a sorted T cell fraction (not recorded which). The sequence was obtained from a male donor with ankylosing spondylitis. V usage is TRBV6-2 or TRBV6-3 and J usage is TRBJ2-5; D unresolved. The CDR3 here is CASSFGTQYF. In DNA form, the CDR3 reads TGTGCCAGCAGTTTCGGGACCCAGTACTTC.